This T cell receptor (beta chain) was identified during a study of CD8 T cells in Susac syndrome. The multiple sclerosis controls comprised treatment-naive patients whose relapsing-remitting disease was stable or active. TEMRA cells were enriched by FACS, and CD4+ and CD8+ T cells were negatively isolated. Random hexamers served to reverse transcribe roughly 0.45 to 1 ug RNA. MiXCR was run by TCRdb on the immunoSEQ multiplex PCR reads, yielding one entry per CDR3 protein. The data contain over 150,000 distinct CDR3 sequences, about 95% of them seen just once; the ten biggest clones take up about 0.096%. Germline-derived CDR1 and CDR2 are SGHTA and FQGTGA. Trimming pared 2 bases from V and 5 bases from J, leaving 15 bases between. This CDR3 is built from 15 residues.

The J gene is TRBJ2-5, the V gene TRBV7-3, with a possible D match to TRBD2 (5 bases). Sequencing input: CD4+ T cells from PBMCs. The source is a human donor with multiple sclerosis. DNA for the CDR3: TGTGCCAGCAGCTTATCGGCTCGAGGCGGGGAGACCCAGTACTTC. Protein product: CASSLSARGGETQYF.